This TCR beta chain appears in the sequencing data of a study of beta chain features in type 1 diabetes. Regarding the study as a whole: Patients with type 1 diabetes carried fewer insertions and had more deletions at their VDJ junctions. Shortening that was moderate but significant affected the TCRB CDR3s of Type 1 diabetes patients in all four CD4+ subsets.

Sequencing targeted expressed TCRB transcripts, as all isolated RNA had been reverse transcribed. The repertoire was sequenced with immunoSEQ multiplex PCR; TCRdb's copy has only in-frame clones and lacks some. The data show some 120,000 clones, 17% seen once. Every donor had blood drawn once into heparin, around 120 mL on average. Purity of each sorted population was above 98%. Note on this clone: What it binds is not known.

The origin of this receptor is a man aged 18-30 years with type 1 diabetes. The specimen sequenced was central memory CD4+ T cells from blood.

The CDR3 DNA sequence: TGTGCCAGCAAACCGGGACACAGCACAGATACGCAGTATTTT. This codes for CASKPGHSTDTQYF. This chain connects TRBV7-2 to TRBJ2-3; D perhaps matches TRBD1 (6 bases). Deletions cut 7 bases from V and 0 bases from J, with 11 bases between. The CDR3 loop spans 14 amino acids. CDR1 and CDR2 from the germline V gene are SGHTA and FQGNSA. Full variable domain (missing parts from reference TRBV7-2 and TRBJ2-3): GAGVSQSPSNKVTEKGKDVELRCDPISGHTALYWYRQSLGQGLEFLIYFQGNSAPDKSGLPSDRFSAERTGGSVSTLTIQRTQQEDSAVYLCASKPGHSTDTQYFGPGTRLTVL.